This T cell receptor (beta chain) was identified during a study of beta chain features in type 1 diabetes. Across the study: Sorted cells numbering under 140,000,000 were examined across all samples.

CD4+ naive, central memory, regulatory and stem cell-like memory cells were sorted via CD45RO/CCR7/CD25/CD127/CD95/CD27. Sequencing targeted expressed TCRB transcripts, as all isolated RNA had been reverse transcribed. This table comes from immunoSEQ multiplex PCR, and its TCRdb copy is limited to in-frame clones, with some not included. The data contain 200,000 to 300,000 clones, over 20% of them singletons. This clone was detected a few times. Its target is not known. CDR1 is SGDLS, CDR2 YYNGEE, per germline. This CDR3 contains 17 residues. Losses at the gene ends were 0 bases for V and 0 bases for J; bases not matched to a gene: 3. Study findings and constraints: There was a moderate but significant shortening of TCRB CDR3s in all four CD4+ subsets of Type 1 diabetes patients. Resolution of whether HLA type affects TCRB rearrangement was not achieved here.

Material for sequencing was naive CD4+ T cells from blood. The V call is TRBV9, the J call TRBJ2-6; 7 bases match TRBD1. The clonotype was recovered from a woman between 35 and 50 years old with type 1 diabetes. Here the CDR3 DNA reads TGTGCCAGCAGCGTAGCACCAGGGGGCTCTGGGGCCAACGTCCTGACTTTC. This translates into CASSVAPGGSGANVLTF.